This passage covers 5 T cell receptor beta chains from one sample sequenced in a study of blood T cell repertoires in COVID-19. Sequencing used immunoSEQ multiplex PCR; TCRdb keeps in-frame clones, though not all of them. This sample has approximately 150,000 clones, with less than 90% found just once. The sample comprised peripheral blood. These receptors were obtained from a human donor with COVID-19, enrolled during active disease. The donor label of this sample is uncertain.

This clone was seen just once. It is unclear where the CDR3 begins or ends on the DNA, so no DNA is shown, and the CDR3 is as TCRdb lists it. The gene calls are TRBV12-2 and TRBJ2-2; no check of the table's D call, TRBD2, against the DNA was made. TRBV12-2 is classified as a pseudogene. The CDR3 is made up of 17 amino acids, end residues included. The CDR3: CASRPVGGGADTGELFF.

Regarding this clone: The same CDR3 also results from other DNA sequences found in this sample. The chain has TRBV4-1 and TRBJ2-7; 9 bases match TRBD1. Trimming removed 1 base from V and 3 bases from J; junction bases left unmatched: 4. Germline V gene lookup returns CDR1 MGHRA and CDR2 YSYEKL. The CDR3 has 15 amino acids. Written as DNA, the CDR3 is TGCGCCAGCAGCCAAGCGCCGGGACAGGGCTACGAGCAGTACTTC. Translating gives CASSQAPGQGYEQYF.

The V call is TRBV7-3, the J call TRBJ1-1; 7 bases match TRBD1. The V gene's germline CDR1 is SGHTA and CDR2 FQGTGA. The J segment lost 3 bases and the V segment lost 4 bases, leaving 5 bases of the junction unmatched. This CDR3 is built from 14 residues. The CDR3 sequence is CASSSQGVHTEAFF. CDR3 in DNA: TGTGCCAGCAGCTCCCAGGGGGTCCACACTGAAGCTTTCTTT. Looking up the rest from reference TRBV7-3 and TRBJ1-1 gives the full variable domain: GAGVSQTPSNKVTEKGKYVELRCDPISGHTALYWYRQSLGQGPEFLIYFQGTGAADDSGLPNDRFFAVRPEGSVSTLKIQRTERGDSAVYLCASSSQGVHTEAFFGQGTRLTVV.

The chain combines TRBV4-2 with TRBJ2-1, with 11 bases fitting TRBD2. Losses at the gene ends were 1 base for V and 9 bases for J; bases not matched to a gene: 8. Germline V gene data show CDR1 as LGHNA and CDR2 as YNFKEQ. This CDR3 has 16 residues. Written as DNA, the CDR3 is TGTGCCAGCAGCCAAGGCGGGACTAGCGGTTGGGGTGAGCAGTTCTTC. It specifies CASSQGGTSGWGEQFF.

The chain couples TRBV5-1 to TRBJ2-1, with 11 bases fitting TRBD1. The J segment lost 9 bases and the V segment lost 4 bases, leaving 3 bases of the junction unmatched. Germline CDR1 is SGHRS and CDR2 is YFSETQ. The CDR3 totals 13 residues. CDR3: CASSRGQGGEQFF. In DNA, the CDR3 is TGCGCCAGCAGCCGGGGACAGGGGGGTGAGCAGTTCTTC.